This is a list of T cell receptor beta chains from one sample in a study of cytomegalovirus exposure and HLA in healthy donors. Method: immunoSEQ multiplex PCR; TCRdb's copy keeps in-frame clones and lacks some. Among about 160,000 clones, over 75% were seen once, and the ten largest hold 1% to 1.5%. Input material: PBMCs. These receptor sequences come from a man between 45 and 60 years old in good health and CMV-seropositive. CDR3s include the opening cysteine and the closing phenylalanine or tryptophan. The order of the fields is clone size, D gene, J gene, V gene, CDR3 protein, CDR3 DNA. A D gene is named only where the DNA matches it firmly. Where a row states a size, it is once, few, many or the class of an expanded clone; other rows omit it.

clone size: .
D gene: .
J gene: TRBJ2-3
V gene: TRBV7-9
CDR3 protein: CASSPPPDTQYF
CDR3 DNA: TGTGCCAGCAGCCCCCCCCCGGATACGCAGTATTTT

clone size: .
D gene: .
J gene: TRBJ1-1
V gene: TRBV6-1
CDR3 protein: CASSDTENTEAFF
CDR3 DNA: TGTGCCAGCAGTGACACAGAGAACACTGAAGCTTTCTTT

clone size: few
D gene: .
J gene: TRBJ1-5
V gene: TRBV2
CDR3 protein: CASGPDTNQPQHF
CDR3 DNA: TGTGCCAGCGGTCCGGACACCAATCAGCCCCAGCATTTT

clone size: .
D gene: .
J gene: TRBJ2-2
V gene: TRBV2
CDR3 protein: CASSEAGSGGELFF
CDR3 DNA: TGTGCCAGCAGTGAGGCAGGGTCTGGTGGGGAGCTGTTTTTT

clone size: .
D gene: .
J gene: TRBJ1-2
V gene: TRBV28
CDR3 protein: CATPGQAAGGYTF
CDR3 DNA: TGTGCCACCCCGGGGCAGGCAGCGGGAGGCTACACCTTC

clone size: .
D gene: TRBD1
J gene: TRBJ1-5
V gene: TRBV5-4
CDR3 protein: CASSLDRAHQHF
CDR3 DNA: TGTGCCAGCAGTTTGGACAGGGCACACCAGCATTTT

clone size: .
D gene: TRBD1
J gene: TRBJ2-5
V gene: TRBV2
CDR3 protein: CASSKDRGETQYF
CDR3 DNA: TGTGCCAGCAGTAAGGACAGGGGGGAGACCCAGTACTTC

clone size: once
D gene: .
J gene: TRBJ1-6
V gene: TRBV28
CDR3 protein: CATHPPGGKNHF
CDR3 DNA: TGTGCAACGCACCCTCCGGGGGGCAAGAACCACTTT

clone size: .
D gene: TRBD1
J gene: TRBJ2-7
V gene: TRBV5-4
CDR3 protein: CASSLQGRAYEQYF
CDR3 DNA: TGTGCCAGCAGCTTACAGGGGAGAGCCTACGAGCAGTACTTC

clone size: .
D gene: .
J gene: TRBJ1-1
V gene: TRBV2
CDR3 protein: CASSGPQFAFF
CDR3 DNA: TGTGCCAGCAGTGGTCCCCAGTTTGCTTTCTTT

clone size: few
D gene: .
J gene: TRBJ1-3
V gene: TRBV9
CDR3 protein: CASSGFSGNTIYF
CDR3 DNA: TGTGCCAGCTCCGGGTTCTCTGGAAACACCATATATTTT

clone size: .
D gene: .
J gene: TRBJ2-5
V gene: TRBV29-1
CDR3 protein: CSVAPPGVQTQYF
CDR3 DNA: TGCAGCGTAGCCCCGCCCGGGGTTCAGACCCAGTACTTC

clone size: .
D gene: .
J gene: TRBJ1-3
V gene: TRBV4-2
CDR3 protein: CASSQDRGSGNTIYF
CDR3 DNA: TGTGCCAGCAGCCAAGATCGGGGGTCGGGAAACACCATATATTTT

clone size: .
D gene: .
J gene: TRBJ1-5
V gene: TRBV28
CDR3 protein: CANRVGGGNQPQHF
CDR3 DNA: TGTGCCAACCGGGTAGGGGGGGGCAATCAGCCCCAGCATTTT

clone size: .
D gene: .
J gene: TRBJ1-4
V gene: TRBV6-6
CDR3 protein: CASSSSGSPSEKLFF
CDR3 DNA: TGTGCCAGCAGTTCCTCCGGGAGCCCCAGTGAAAAACTGTTTTTT

clone size: .
D gene: .
J gene: TRBJ2-7
V gene: TRBV10-1
CDR3 protein: CASSVGEGTLFYEQYF
CDR3 DNA: TGCGCCAGCAGTGTGGGGGAAGGGACACTCTTCTACGAGCAGTACTTC

clone size: .
D gene: TRBD1
J gene: TRBJ2-6
V gene: TRBV2
CDR3 protein: CASSPQGAGANVLTF
CDR3 DNA: TGTGCCAGCAGTCCACAGGGGGCCGGGGCCAACGTCCTGACTTTC

clone size: few
D gene: .
J gene: TRBJ2-7
V gene: TRBV5-1
CDR3 protein: CASSLGTISEQYF
CDR3 DNA: TGCGCCAGCAGCTTGGGGACTATTAGCGAGCAGTACTTC

clone size: .
D gene: .
J gene: TRBJ2-7
V gene: TRBV5-1
CDR3 protein: CASKYSYEQYF
CDR3 DNA: TGCGCCAGCAAGTACAGCTACGAGCAGTACTTC

clone size: once
D gene: .
J gene: TRBJ2-1
V gene: TRBV11-1
CDR3 protein: CASSLGREKQFF
CDR3 DNA: TGTGCCAGCAGCTTAGGTAGGGAGAAACAGTTCTTC

clone size: .
D gene: TRBD1
J gene: TRBJ1-1
V gene: TRBV7-9
CDR3 protein: CASSRGDRGAFF
CDR3 DNA: TGTGCCAGCAGCCGGGGGGACAGGGGTGCTTTCTTT

clone size: .
D gene: .
J gene: TRBJ2-7
V gene: TRBV6-5
CDR3 protein: CASTDRVSEQYF
CDR3 DNA: TGTGCCAGCACCGACCGGGTTTCCGAGCAGTACTTC